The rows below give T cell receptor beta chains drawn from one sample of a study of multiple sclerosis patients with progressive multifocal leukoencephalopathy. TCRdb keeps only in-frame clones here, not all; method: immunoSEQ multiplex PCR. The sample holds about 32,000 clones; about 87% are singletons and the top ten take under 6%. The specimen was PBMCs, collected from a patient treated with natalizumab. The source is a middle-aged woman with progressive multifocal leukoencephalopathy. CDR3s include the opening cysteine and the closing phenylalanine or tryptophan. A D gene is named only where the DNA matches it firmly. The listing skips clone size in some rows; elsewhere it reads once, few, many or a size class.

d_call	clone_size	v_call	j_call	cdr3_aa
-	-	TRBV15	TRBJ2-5	CATSNLDGGHLETQYF
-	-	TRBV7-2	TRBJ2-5	CASSLGSGPKGETQYF
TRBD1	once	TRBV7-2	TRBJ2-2	CASRPTGGVNTGELFF
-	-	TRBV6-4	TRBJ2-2	CASSELAETGELFF
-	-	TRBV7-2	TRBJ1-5	CASSLEGRTYSNQPQHF
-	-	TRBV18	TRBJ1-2	CASSPTGTLLGYTF
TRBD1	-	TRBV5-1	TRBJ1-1	CASGQGGTMNTEAFF
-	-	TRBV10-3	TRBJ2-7	CAIKDTYYEQYF
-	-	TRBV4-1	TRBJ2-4	CASSQERQGRDIQYF
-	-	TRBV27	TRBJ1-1	CASIGLRHTEAFF
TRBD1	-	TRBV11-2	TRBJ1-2	CASSLGTGQPLDGYTF
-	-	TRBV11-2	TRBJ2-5	CASSLGETQYF
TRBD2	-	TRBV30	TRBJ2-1	CAWSRPGLKYNEQFF
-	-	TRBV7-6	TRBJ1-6	CASSLLGDTNSPLHF
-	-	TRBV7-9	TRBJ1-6	CASSLVFWDSPLHF
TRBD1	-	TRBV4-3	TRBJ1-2	CASSQGGQIGYTF
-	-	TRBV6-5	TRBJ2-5	CASSYEGSGSQETQYF
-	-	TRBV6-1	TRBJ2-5	CASNRAGGTQYF
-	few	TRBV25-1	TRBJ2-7	CASSGGTLTYEQYF
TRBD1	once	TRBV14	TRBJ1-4	CASSHGTVNEKLFF
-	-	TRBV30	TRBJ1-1	CAWSVGRSGNTEAFF
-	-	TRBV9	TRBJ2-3	CASSAAGTDTQYF
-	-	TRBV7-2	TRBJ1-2	CASSRGQGLNYGYTF
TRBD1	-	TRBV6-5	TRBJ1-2	CASSYSTGGDYGYTF
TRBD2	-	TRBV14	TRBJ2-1	CASSQVSGGPVNEQFF
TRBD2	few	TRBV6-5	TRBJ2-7	CASSYGGRAREQYF
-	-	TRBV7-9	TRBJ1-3	CASSLGQPNSGNTIYF
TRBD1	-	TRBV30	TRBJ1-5	CAWSGTTGTNQPQHF
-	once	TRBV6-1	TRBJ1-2	CASSLDKNYGYTF
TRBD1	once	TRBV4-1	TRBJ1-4	CASSQGQGATNEKLFF
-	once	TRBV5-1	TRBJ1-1	CASSFQSNTEAFF
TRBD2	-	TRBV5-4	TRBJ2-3	CASSSQRGLSTDTQYF
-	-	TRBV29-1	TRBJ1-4	CSVGGAQAVGANEKLFF
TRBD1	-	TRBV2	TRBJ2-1	CASSGQGGVEQFF
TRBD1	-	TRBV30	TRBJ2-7	CAWSEGRGLEQYF
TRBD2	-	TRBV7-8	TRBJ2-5	CASSALGTSGGVETQYF
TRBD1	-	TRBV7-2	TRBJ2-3	CASSFRQGRRDTQYF
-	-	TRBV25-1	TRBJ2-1	CASRTPESSYNEQFF
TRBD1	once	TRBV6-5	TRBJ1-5	CASSRQGGDQPQHF
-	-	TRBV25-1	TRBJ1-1	CASSEARRAFF
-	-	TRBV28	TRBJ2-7	CASSTRVHEQYF
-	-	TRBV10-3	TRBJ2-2	CAISRTGELFF
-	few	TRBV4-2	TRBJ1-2	CASSQVGGIYGYTF
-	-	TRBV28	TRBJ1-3	CASHLGRHNSGNTIYF
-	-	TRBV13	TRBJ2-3	CASSFRSGSTDTQYF
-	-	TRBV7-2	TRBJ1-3	CASSLVGIASGNTIYF
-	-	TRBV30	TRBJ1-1	CAWTAMNTEAFF
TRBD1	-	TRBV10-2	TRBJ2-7	CASSPGQGEQYF
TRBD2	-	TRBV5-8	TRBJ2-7	CASRASGVDEQYF
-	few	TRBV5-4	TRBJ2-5	CASSFSQETQYF
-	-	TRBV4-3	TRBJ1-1	CASSQDRGNTEAFF
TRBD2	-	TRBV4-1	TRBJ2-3	CASSQVPAGSVTQYF
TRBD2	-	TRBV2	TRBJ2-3	CASSEAGLSSGGRKDTQYF
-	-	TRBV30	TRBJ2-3	CAWSSSTDTQYF